The 23 T cell receptor beta chains below were found in one sample sequenced in a study of blood T cell repertoires in COVID-19. TCRdb keeps only in-frame clones here, not all; method: immunoSEQ multiplex PCR. The data contain about 200,000 clones, approximately 80% of them singletons. Sequencing was performed on peripheral blood. The receptors stem from a man aged 60-69 years with COVID-19, enrolled during active disease.

The chain joins TRBV6-1 to TRBJ1-2; TRBD1 agrees at 8 bases. Germline values: CDR1 MNHNS, CDR2 SASEGT. After removal of 3 bases from V and 0 bases from J, the junction contained 3 bases not matched to a gene. The CDR3 contains 15 residues. The CDR3 DNA follows: TGTGCCAGCAGTGATTGGACAGGGCCTAACTATGGCTACACCTTC. This sequence encodes CASSDWTGPNYGYTF.

The chain uses TRBV18 and TRBJ1-4, with 9 bases aligning to TRBD1. Germline V lookup: CDR1 KGHSH, CDR2 LQKENI. The CDR3 extends over 15 amino acids. Germline trimming cut 5 bases from V and 8 bases from J; bases unmatched to any gene: 9. CDR3 in DNA: TGTGCCAGCTCAGCGGGACAGGGAAAGGGAGAAAAACTGTTTTTT. Translating gives CASSAGQGKGEKLFF.

V usage is TRBV30 and J usage is TRBJ1-5; 9 bases fit TRBD1. Germline CDR1 is GTSNPN and CDR2 is SVGIG (reference sequence). The CDR3 loop spans 15 amino acids. The junction had 10 bases not matched to a gene; V was cut back by 3 bases and J by 7 bases. Here the CDR3 reads CAWSGGQGGRQPQHF. The CDR3, as DNA: TGTGCCTGGAGCGGGGGACAGGGAGGAAGACAGCCCCAGCATTTT.

The chain employs TRBV2 and TRBJ1-4; no definite D call. V was pared by 2 bases and J by 3 bases, with 7 bases between. The CDR3 is made up of 14 amino acids. Germline loops: CDR1 SNHLY, CDR2 FYNNEI. The CDR3 region is CASSETAPNEKLFF. In nucleotides, the CDR3 is TGTGCCAGCAGTGAAACTGCCCCTAATGAAAAACTGTTTTTT.

This chain connects TRBV18 to TRBJ1-5, with TRBD1 matching 8 bases. Per the germline V gene, CDR1 is KGHSH and CDR2 is LQKENI. The CDR3 extends over 15 amino acids. Unmatched junction bases numbered 6, after V lost 2 bases and J lost 6 bases. The CDR3 nucleotides read TGTGCCAGCTCACCAGGACAGGGTAGAGCTCAGCCCCAGCATTTT. Its translation: CASSPGQGRAQPQHF.

The chain is built from TRBV5-1 and TRBJ1-1; D is perhaps TRBD1 (6 bases). The CDR3 is made up of 14 amino acids. Trimming removed 3 bases from V and 1 base from J, with 10 bases in between. Germline lookup yields CDR1 SGHRS and CDR2 YFSETQ. CDR3: CASSSGHQNTEAFF. The CDR3 DNA follows: TGCGCCAGCAGCTCGGGACACCAGAACACTGAAGCTTTCTTT.

DNA of the CDR3: TGTGCCAGCAGCTTGACGCCGGGCACCGGGGAGCTGTTTTTT. It encodes CASSLTPGTGELFF. The chain joins TRBV7-2 to TRBJ2-2, with unresolved D. V was cut by 3 bases and J by 4 bases, with 9 bases left in between. The CDR3 length is 14 residues. Germline CDR1 SGHTA, CDR2 FQGNSA.

The rearrangement joins TRBV10-3 to TRBJ2-2, with TRBD2 matching over 8 bases. This CDR3 spans 16 amino acids. CDR1 is ENHRY and CDR2 is SYGVKD in the germline V gene. The V and J ends lost 6 bases and 0 bases, in that order; junction bases with no gene match: 6. The CDR3 loop reads CAIRISGTSNTGELFF. The CDR3 nucleotides are TGTGCCATCAGAATTAGCGGGACTTCGAACACCGGGGAGCTGTTTTTT.

J is TRBJ1-5 and V is TRBV28; tentatively, D is TRBD1 (5 bases). Trimming cost V 8 bases and J 3 bases, with 17 bases left between them. This CDR3 spans 15 amino acids. Germline V CDR1 and CDR2: MDHEN, SYDVKM. The CDR3 sequence is CASRSAQGYNQPQHF. The CDR3 DNA sequence: TGTGCCAGCCGTTCCGCCCAGGGATACAATCAGCCCCAGCATTTT.

The rearrangement joins TRBV25-1 to TRBJ2-1; D perhaps matches TRBD1 (7 bases). The V end was cut by 2 bases, the J end by 5 bases, with 16 bases between. CDR3 length: 16 residues. The germline CDR1 and CDR2 sequences are MGHDK and SYGVNS. CDR3 region: CASSEPRGRGDNEQFF. The CDR3 bases are TGTGCCAGCAGTGAACCCCGGGGCAGGGGGGACAATGAGCAGTTCTTC.

V gene TRBV5-1 combines with J gene TRBJ1-2, with 9 bases matching TRBD1. This CDR3 is 16 amino acids long. Germline CDR1 and CDR2: SGHRS and YFSETQ. The J segment lost 5 bases and the V segment lost 0 bases, leaving 8 bases of the junction unmatched. CDR3 loop: CASSLEPGQGLYGYTF. The CDR3 coding sequence is TGCGCCAGCAGCTTGGAACCGGGACAGGGTTTGTATGGCTACACCTTC.

In this sample, this clone turned up a few times. The rearrangement joins TRBV5-4 to TRBJ1-1, with D unresolved. Germline CDR1 reads SGHNT; CDR2 reads YYREEE (reference sequence). V was shortened by 4 bases and J by 3 bases, with 13 bases between the two germline ends. The CDR3 is 14 amino acids. CDR3 bases: TGTGCCAGCAGCCGGCTAGTAAGTGACACTGAAGCTTTCTTT. It yields the protein CASSRLVSDTEAFF.

The CDR3, as DNA: TGTGCCAGCCGAACTCCGGGGGAAAAACTGTTTTTT. This translates into CASRTPGEKLFF. This rearrangement joins TRBV7-2 to TRBJ1-4; no reliable D call. The CDR3 is made up of 12 amino acids. Germline values: CDR1 SGHTA, CDR2 FQGNSA. V dropped 8 bases and J dropped 8 bases, with 12 bases sitting between them.

This clone was observed a few times. The V call is TRBV2, the J call TRBJ1-6; possibly TRBD1 for D (5 bases). The CDR3 has 15 residues. V dropped 8 bases and J dropped 7 bases, with 18 bases sitting between them. Germline loops: CDR1 SNHLY, CDR2 FYNNEI. The CDR3 sequence is CASCLDTSGNSPLHF. CDR3 DNA: TGTGCCAGCTGTTTGGACACCTCGGGCAATTCACCCCTCCACTTT.

J is TRBJ1-1 and V is TRBV5-1; 10 positions match TRBD1. V shed 3 bases and J 4 bases; nucleotides not matched to a gene: 9. This CDR3 contains 16 residues. Germline CDR1 is SGHRS and CDR2 is YFSETQ. The CDR3 region is CASSSPGTGAPTEAFF. In DNA form, the CDR3 reads TGCGCCAGCAGCTCCCCCGGGACAGGGGCCCCCACTGAAGCTTTCTTT.

The V and J genes are TRBV5-5 and TRBJ2-1, with 9 positions matching TRBD1. Germline V CDR1 and CDR2: SGHKS, YYEKEE (reference sequence). J lost 5 bases, V lost 1 base, and 4 bases had no gene match. CDR3 length equals 15 residues. The CDR3 region has the DNA TGTGCCAGCAGCTTGTGGGACAGGGATGACAATGAGCAGTTCTTC. Its translation: CASSLWDRDDNEQFF.

The chain recombines TRBV5-4 with TRBJ2-2; 8 bases agree with TRBD1. Trimming took 4 bases from V and 1 from J; bases not matched to a gene: 3. The germline V gene encodes CDR1 SGHNT and CDR2 YYREEE (reference sequence). The CDR3 spans 15 residues. CDR3 loop: CASSPGQVNTGELFF. The CDR3 region has the DNA TGTGCCAGCAGCCCGGGACAGGTGAACACCGGGGAGCTGTTTTTT.

The rearrangement uses TRBV2 and TRBJ1-5; no clear D. The length of the CDR3 is 14 residues. The V gene's germline CDR1 is SNHLY and CDR2 FYNNEI. The V and J ends lost 5 bases and 3 bases respectively, with 11 bases between them. The chain's CDR3 is CASSLRGYNQPQHF. CDR3 nucleotide sequence: TGTGCCAGCAGTTTACGCGGGTACAATCAGCCCCAGCATTTT.

The chain has TRBV18 and TRBJ1-4; D gene uncertain. CDR1 is KGHSH, CDR2 LQKENI, per germline. V lost 3 bases and J lost 5, with 13 bases in between. There are 15 residues in the CDR3. As DNA, the CDR3 is TGTGCCAGCTCACCGGGGAGGGCAGGAAATGAAAAACTGTTTTTT. Translating gives CASSPGRAGNEKLFF.

This clone was detected once. This chain connects TRBV5-6 to TRBJ2-7; weak D call: TRBD1 (6 bases). Germline V gene lookup returns CDR1 SGHDT and CDR2 YYEEEE. Trimming took 4 bases from V and 6 from J, leaving 14 bases between them. There are 13 residues in the CDR3. CDR3 coding DNA: TGTGCCAGCAGCCGTGACAGGTCCGTCGAGCAGTACTTC. Residues: CASSRDRSVEQYF.

The CDR3 region is CASSPRQNTGELFF. The CDR3, as DNA: TGTGCCAGCTCACCCCGACAGAACACCGGGGAGCTGTTTTTT. V and J are TRBV18 and TRBJ2-2; D is unresolved. V dropped 3 bases and J dropped 1 base, with 6 bases sitting between them. This CDR3 region has 14 residues. CDR1 is KGHSH and CDR2 is LQKENI in the germline V gene.

V is TRBV24-1 and J is TRBJ2-3; TRBD2 aligns across 7 bases. Germline CDR1 is KGHDR and CDR2 is SFDVKD. With 7 bases clipped from V and 1 base from J, the junction kept 7 bases outside the gene matches. The CDR3 has 15 amino acids. The chain's CDR3 is CATRGGTRRTDTQYF. For the CDR3, the DNA is TGTGCCACCAGGGGGGGGACGAGGCGCACAGATACGCAGTATTTT.

The J gene is TRBJ1-6, the V gene TRBV6-5; D gene unclear. The CDR3 contains 14 residues. CDR1 and CDR2 (germline): MNHEY, SVGAGI. Trimming stripped 8 bases from V and 3 bases from J, with 11 bases between. DNA for the CDR3: TGTGCCAGCGGTACAGCCAACTATAATTCACCCCTCCACTTT. Its translation is CASGTANYNSPLHF.